This record looks at one T cell receptor beta chain sequence and its context. Clones were sequenced by immunoSEQ multiplex PCR, and TCRdb holds only the in-frame ones, with some missing. The sample has about 100,000 clones, roughly four fifths seen once. This sample is part of a study of blood T cell repertoires in COVID-19. CDR1 is SGHDT and CDR2 is YYEEEE in the germline V gene. Between the trimmed V and J ends, which lost 6 bases and 4 bases, there was a span of 19 bases. The CDR3 is 15 amino acids. The sequenced material came from peripheral blood. The rearrangement uses TRBV5-6 and TRBJ1-2; D unclear. This TCR was recovered from a man aged 35 to 55 with active or convalescent COVID-19. In nucleotides, the CDR3 is TGTGCCAGCACCTTAGAGGGCGGCGGCTTCTATGGCTACACCTTC. Residues: CASTLEGGGFYGYTF.